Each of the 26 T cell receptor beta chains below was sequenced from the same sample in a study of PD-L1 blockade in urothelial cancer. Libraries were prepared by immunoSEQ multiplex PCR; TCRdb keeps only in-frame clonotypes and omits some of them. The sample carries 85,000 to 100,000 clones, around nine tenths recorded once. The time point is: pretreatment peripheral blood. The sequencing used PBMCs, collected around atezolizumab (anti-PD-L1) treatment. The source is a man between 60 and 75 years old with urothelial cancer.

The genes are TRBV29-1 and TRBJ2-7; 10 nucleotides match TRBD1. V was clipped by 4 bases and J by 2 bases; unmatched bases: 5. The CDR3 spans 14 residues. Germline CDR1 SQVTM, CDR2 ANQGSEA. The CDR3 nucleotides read TGCAGCGTTGCGGGGACAGGGGACGCCTACGAGCAGTACTTC. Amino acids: CSVAGTGDAYEQYF.

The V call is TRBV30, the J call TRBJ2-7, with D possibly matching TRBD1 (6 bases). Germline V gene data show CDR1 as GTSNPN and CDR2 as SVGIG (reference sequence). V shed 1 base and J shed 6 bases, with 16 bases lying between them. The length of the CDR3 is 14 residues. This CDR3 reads CAWSEATGRGEQYF. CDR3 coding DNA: TGTGCCTGGAGTGAAGCTACAGGGAGAGGCGAGCAGTACTTC.

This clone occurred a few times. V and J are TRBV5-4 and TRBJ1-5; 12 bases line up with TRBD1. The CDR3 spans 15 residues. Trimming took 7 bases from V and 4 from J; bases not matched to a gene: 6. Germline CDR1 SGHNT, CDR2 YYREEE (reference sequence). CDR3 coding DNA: TGTGCCAGCTCGGCGGGACAGGGGGCGAATCAGCCCCAGCATTTT. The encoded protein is CASSAGQGANQPQHF.

For the CDR3, the DNA is TGCGCCAGCAGCTTGAGAAGCGGGGCTAGCGGGTCCTACAATGAGCAGTTCTTC. This gives the protein CASSLRSGASGSYNEQFF. This rearrangement joins TRBV5-1 to TRBJ2-1, with 8 bases fitting TRBD2. Germline CDR1 and CDR2: SGHRS and YFSETQ. J gave up 1 base and V 1 base, and 10 bases lay outside the gene matches. This CDR3 has 18 amino acids.

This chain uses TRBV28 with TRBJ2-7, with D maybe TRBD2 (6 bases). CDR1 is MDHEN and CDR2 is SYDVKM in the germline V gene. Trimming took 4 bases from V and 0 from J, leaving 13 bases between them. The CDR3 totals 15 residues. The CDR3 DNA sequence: TGTGCCAGCAGTTCCCCCCGGGGGACCTCCTACGAGCAGTACTTC. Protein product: CASSSPRGTSYEQYF.

The CDR3 nucleotides read TGTGCCAGCACCCCCCAGCGGGGGGACTACGAGCAGTACTTC. Its translation: CASTPQRGDYEQYF. The chain couples TRBV28 to TRBJ2-7; 9 bases are shared with TRBD2. The CDR3 totals 14 residues. Germline-derived CDR1 and CDR2 are MDHEN and SYDVKM. With V trimmed by 7 bases and J by 3 bases, 7 bases remained unmatched. Full variable domain (missing parts from reference TRBV28 and TRBJ2-7): DVKVTQSSRYLVKRTGEKVFLECVQDMDHENMFWYRQDPGLGLRLIYFSYDVKMKEKGDIPEGYSVSREKKERFSLILESASTNQTSMYLCASTPQRGDYEQYFGPGTRLTVT.

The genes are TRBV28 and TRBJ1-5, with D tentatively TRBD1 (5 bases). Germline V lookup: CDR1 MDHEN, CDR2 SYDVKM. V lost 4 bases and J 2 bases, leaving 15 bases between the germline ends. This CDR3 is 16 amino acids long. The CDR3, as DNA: TGTGCCAGCAGTTCCCTGGTGGGGCCGGGCAATCAGCCCCAGCATTTT. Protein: CASSSLVGPGNQPQHF.

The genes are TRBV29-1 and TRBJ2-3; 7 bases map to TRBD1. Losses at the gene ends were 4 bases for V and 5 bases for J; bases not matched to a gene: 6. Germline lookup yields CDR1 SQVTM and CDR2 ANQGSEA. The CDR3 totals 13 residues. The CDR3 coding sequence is TGCAGCGTTGCCGGGACAGCAGGAGATACGCAGTATTTT. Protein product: CSVAGTAGDTQYF.

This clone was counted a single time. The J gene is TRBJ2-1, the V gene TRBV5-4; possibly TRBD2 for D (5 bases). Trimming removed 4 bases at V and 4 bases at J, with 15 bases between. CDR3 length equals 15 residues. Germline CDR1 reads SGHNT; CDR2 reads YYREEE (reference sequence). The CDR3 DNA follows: TGTGCCAGCAGCCCCAGCGGCGTCGGGTACAATGAGCAGTTCTTC. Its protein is CASSPSGVGYNEQFF.

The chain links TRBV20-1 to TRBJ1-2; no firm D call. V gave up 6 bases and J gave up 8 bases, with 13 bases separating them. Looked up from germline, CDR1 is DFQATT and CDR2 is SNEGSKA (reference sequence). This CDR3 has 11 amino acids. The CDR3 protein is CSAHSGEGYTF. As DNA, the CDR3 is TGCAGTGCCCACTCTGGAGAGGGCTACACCTTC.

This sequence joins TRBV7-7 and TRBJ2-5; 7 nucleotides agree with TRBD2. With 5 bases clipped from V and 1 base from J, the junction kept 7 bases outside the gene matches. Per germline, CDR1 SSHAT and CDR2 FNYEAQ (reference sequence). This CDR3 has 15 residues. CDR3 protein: CASSPTIAGQETQYF. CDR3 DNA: TGTGCCAGCAGCCCCACGATAGCGGGCCAAGAGACCCAGTACTTC.

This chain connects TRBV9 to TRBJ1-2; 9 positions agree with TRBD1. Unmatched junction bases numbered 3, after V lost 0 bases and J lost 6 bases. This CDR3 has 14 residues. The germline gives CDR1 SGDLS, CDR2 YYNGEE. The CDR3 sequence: CASSVGGQGHGYTF. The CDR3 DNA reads TGTGCCAGCAGCGTAGGGGGACAGGGTCATGGCTACACCTTC. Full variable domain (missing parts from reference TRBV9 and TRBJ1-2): DSGVTQTPKHLITATGQRVTLRCSPRSGDLSVYWYQQSLDQGLQFLIQYYNGEERAKGNILERFSAQQFPDLHSELNLSSLELGDSALYFCASSVGGQGHGYTFGSGTRLTVV.

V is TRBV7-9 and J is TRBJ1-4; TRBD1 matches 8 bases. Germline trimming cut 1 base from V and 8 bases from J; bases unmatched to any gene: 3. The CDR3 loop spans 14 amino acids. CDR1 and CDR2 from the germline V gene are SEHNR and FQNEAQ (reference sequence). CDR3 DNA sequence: TGTGCCAGCAGCTTAGGGACAGGGAACGAAAAACTGTTTTTT. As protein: CASSLGTGNEKLFF.

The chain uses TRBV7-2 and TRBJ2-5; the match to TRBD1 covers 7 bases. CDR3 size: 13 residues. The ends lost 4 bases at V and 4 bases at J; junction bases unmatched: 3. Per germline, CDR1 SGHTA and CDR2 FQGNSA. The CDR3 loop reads CASSYRGRETQYF. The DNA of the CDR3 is TGTGCCAGCAGCTACAGGGGTCGAGAGACCCAGTACTTC.

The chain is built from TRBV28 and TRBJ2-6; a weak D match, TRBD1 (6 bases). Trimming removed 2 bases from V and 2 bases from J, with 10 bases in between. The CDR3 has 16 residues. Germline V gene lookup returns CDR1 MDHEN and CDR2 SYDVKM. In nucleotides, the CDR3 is TGTGCCAGCAGTTTAATACAGGGTGCTGGGGCCAACGTCCTGACTTTC. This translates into CASSLIQGAGANVLTF.

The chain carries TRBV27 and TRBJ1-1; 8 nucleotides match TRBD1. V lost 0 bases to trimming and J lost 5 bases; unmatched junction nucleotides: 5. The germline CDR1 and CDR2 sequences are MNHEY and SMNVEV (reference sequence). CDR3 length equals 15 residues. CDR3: CASSLSGQGLTEAFF. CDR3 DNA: TGTGCCAGCAGTTTATCCGGACAGGGACTTACTGAAGCTTTCTTT.

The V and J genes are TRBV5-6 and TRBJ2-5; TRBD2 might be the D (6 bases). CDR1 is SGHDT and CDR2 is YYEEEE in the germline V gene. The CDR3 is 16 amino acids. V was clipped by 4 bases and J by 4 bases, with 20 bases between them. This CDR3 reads CASSAAGTGSAETQYF. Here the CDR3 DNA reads TGTGCCAGCAGCGCAGCAGGGACCGGGAGTGCAGAGACCCAGTACTTC.

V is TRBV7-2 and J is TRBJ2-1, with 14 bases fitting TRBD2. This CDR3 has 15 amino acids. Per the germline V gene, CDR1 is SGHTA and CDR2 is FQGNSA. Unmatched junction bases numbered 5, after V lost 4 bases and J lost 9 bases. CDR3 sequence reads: CASSSGLAGEGEQFF. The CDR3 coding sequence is TGTGCCAGCAGCTCGGGACTAGCGGGGGAGGGTGAGCAGTTCTTC.

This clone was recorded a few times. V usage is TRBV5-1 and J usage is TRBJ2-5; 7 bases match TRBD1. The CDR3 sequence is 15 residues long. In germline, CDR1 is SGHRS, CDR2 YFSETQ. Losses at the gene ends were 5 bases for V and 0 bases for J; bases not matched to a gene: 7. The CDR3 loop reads CASRYEGAHQETQYF. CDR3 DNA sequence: TGCGCCAGCAGGTATGAGGGGGCACACCAAGAGACCCAGTACTTC.

DNA for the CDR3: TGTGCCAGCAGCTTTGGGTACAGCATGAACACTGAAGCTTTCTTT. It yields the protein CASSFGYSMNTEAFF. The rearrangement uses TRBV5-4 and TRBJ1-1; D gene ambiguous. Per the germline V gene, CDR1 is SGHNT and CDR2 is YYREEE (reference sequence). V was trimmed by 2 bases and J by 0 bases, leaving 11 bases between them. This CDR3 has 15 residues.

The CDR3 loop is CASSRDWETQYF. As DNA, the CDR3 is TGTGCCAGCAGCCGCGACTGGGAGACCCAGTACTTC. This chain links TRBV6-5 with TRBJ2-5; unclear D gene. Trimming pared 6 bases from V and 5 bases from J, leaving 10 bases between. Germline V gives CDR1 MNHEY, CDR2 SVGAGI. The CDR3 totals 12 residues.

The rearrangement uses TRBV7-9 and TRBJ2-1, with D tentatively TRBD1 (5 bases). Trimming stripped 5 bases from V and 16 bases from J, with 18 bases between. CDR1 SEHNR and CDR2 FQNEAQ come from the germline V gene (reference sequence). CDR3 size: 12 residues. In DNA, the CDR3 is TGTGCCAGCAGCCAGGGCGGCCTCGGGCCTTTCTTC. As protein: CASSQGGLGPFF.

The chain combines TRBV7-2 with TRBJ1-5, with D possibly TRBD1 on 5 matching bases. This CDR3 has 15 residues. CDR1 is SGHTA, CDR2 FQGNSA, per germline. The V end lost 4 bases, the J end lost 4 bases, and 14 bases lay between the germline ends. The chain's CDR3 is CASSSRTPQNQPQHF. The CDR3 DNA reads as TGTGCCAGCAGCTCACGGACACCCCAGAATCAGCCCCAGCATTTT.

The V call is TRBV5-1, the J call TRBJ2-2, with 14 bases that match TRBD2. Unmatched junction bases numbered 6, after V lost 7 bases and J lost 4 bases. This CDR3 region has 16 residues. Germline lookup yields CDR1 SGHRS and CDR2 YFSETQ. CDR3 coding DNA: TGCGCCAGCGGGGGACTAGCGGGGGACTTCACCGGGGAGCTGTTTTTT. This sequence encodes CASGGLAGDFTGELFF. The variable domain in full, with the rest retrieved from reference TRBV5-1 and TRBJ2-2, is KAGVTQTPRYLIKTRGQQVTLSCSPISGHRSVSWYQQTPGQGLQFLFEYFSETQRNKGNFPGRFSGRQFSNSRSEMNVSTLELGDSALYLCASGGLAGDFTGELFFGEGSRLTVL.

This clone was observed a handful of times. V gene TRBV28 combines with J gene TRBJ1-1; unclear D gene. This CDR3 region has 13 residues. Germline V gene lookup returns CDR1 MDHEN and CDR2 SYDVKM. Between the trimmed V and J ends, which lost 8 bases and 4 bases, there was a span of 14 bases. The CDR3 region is CASSRAEVTEAFF. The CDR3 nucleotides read TGTGCCAGCTCAAGGGCGGAGGTCACTGAAGCTTTCTTT. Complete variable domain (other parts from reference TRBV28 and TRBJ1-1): DVKVTQSSRYLVKRTGEKVFLECVQDMDHENMFWYRQDPGLGLRLIYFSYDVKMKEKGDIPEGYSVSREKKERFSLILESASTNQTSMYLCASSRAEVTEAFFGQGTRLTVV.

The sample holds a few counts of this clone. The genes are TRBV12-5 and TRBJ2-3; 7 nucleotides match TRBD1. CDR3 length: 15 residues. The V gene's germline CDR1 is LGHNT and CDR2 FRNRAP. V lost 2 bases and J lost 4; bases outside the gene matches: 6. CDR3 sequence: CASGLLQGLSDTQYF. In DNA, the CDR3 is TGTGCTAGTGGTTTGTTACAGGGGTTGTCAGATACGCAGTATTTT.